These 10 T cell receptor beta chains were sequenced from one sample in a study of blood T cell repertoires in COVID-19. Here immunoSEQ multiplex PCR was the method, and the copy in TCRdb shows in-frame clones only, minus some. Found here are roughly 40,000 clones, 88% of them singletons; the top ten hold 1% to 1.5%. The sample was peripheral blood. These receptors were taken from a woman between 35 and 50 years old with acute or convalescent COVID-19.

The chain carries TRBV6-2 or TRBV6-3 and TRBJ2-1, with 13 bases identical to TRBD2. This CDR3 has 17 residues. The V and J ends lost 2 bases and 9 bases, in that order; junction bases with no gene match: 10. The V gene's germline CDR1 is MNHEY and CDR2 SVGEGT. CDR3 protein: CASSYPIGLAGDGEQFF. The CDR3 DNA sequence: TGTGCCAGCAGTTACCCGATCGGACTAGCGGGAGATGGTGAGCAGTTCTTC.

The rearrangement uses TRBV3-1 (or the pseudogene TRBV3-2) and TRBJ1-1; no reliable D call. Per the germline V gene, CDR1 is LGHDT and CDR2 is YNNKEL (reference sequence). V lost 4 bases and J lost 7, with 13 bases in between. The CDR3 contains 13 residues. Here the CDR3 DNA reads TGTGCCAGCAGCCCACCTATAGTCGATGAAGCTTTCTTT. Translated: CASSPPIVDEAFF.

V usage is TRBV19 and J usage is TRBJ2-7; D possibly corresponds to TRBD2 (5 bases). V shed 10 bases and J shed 5 bases, with 18 bases lying between them. The germline CDR1 and CDR2 sequences are LNHDA and SQIVND (reference sequence). This CDR3 has 13 amino acids. In DNA, the CDR3 is TGTGCCACCAAAGACGGGGATGGGCACGAGCAGTACTTC. This translates into CATKDGDGHEQYF.

V is TRBV9 and J is TRBJ2-1; 8 bases match TRBD2. The J segment lost 9 bases and the V segment lost 3 bases, leaving 5 bases of the junction unmatched. This CDR3 has 13 residues. CDR1 SGDLS and CDR2 YYNGEE come from the germline V gene. CDR3 in DNA: TGTGCCAGCAGCGGGGGCACTAGCGGTGAGCAGTTCTTC. This encodes CASSGGTSGEQFF. Full variable domain (outside the CDR3, taken from reference TRBV9 and TRBJ2-1): DSGVTQTPKHLITATGQRVTLRCSPRSGDLSVYWYQQSLDQGLQFLIQYYNGEERAKGNILERFSAQQFPDLHSELNLSSLELGDSALYFCASSGGTSGEQFFGPGTRLTVL.

This chain connects TRBV5-1 to TRBJ1-2, with TRBD1 identical over 8 bases. Unmatched junction bases numbered 12, after V lost 5 bases and J lost 6 bases. In germline, CDR1 is SGHRS, CDR2 YFSETQ. The CDR3 spans 15 residues. The CDR3 is CASSSGQGGLHGYTF. CDR3 DNA sequence: TGCGCCAGCAGTTCCGGACAGGGAGGCTTGCATGGCTACACCTTC.

A few counts support this clone. The chain recombines TRBV4-1 with TRBJ2-7; 9 nucleotides agree with TRBD1. V gave up 4 bases and J gave up 3 bases; unmatched junction bases: 4. CDR1 is MGHRA, CDR2 YSYEKL, per germline. This CDR3 comprises 14 residues. The chain's CDR3 is CASSPVGQGYEQYF. The DNA for the CDR3 is TGCGCCAGCAGCCCAGTGGGACAGGGCTACGAGCAGTACTTC.

The rearrangement joins TRBV27 to TRBJ2-5, with TRBD1 matching 10 bases. Trimming took 5 bases from V and 4 from J; bases not matched to a gene: 7. Germline V gene sequence: CDR1 MNHEY, CDR2 SMNVEV (reference sequence). CDR3 length equals 15 residues. This chain's CDR3 is CASSPTGGWRETQYF. The CDR3, as DNA: TGTGCCAGCAGTCCGACAGGGGGCTGGAGAGAGACCCAGTACTTC.

Only one count was recorded for this clone. The chain uses TRBV28 and TRBJ2-2, with 7 bases identical to TRBD1. The germline V gene encodes CDR1 MDHEN and CDR2 SYDVKM. The CDR3 has 17 amino acids. After removal of 2 bases from V and 5 bases from J, the junction contained 11 bases not matched to a gene. CDR3 in DNA: TGTGCCAGCAGTTTACATCAGGGGGTAACGGGGACCGGGGAGCTGTTTTTT. Amino acids: CASSLHQGVTGTGELFF.

J is TRBJ2-1 and V is TRBV28; 7 bases match TRBD2. J gave up 1 base and V 8 bases, and 11 bases lay outside the gene matches. Germline loops: CDR1 MDHEN, CDR2 SYDVKM. The CDR3 consists of 16 residues. CDR3 nucleotide sequence: TGTGCCAGCCTAGGGAAGGCGGGAGTGTCCTACAATGAGCAGTTCTTC. It encodes CASLGKAGVSYNEQFF.

This clone was counted a few times. The chain joins TRBV29-1 to TRBJ2-7, with 10 bases lining up with TRBD1. Germline assignment: CDR1 SQVTM and CDR2 ANQGSEA. The CDR3 has 12 residues. Losses at the gene ends were 6 bases for V and 4 bases for J; bases not matched to a gene: 3. CDR3 loop: CSVRTGGYEQYF. For the CDR3, the DNA is TGCAGCGTCCGGACAGGGGGGTACGAGCAGTACTTC.